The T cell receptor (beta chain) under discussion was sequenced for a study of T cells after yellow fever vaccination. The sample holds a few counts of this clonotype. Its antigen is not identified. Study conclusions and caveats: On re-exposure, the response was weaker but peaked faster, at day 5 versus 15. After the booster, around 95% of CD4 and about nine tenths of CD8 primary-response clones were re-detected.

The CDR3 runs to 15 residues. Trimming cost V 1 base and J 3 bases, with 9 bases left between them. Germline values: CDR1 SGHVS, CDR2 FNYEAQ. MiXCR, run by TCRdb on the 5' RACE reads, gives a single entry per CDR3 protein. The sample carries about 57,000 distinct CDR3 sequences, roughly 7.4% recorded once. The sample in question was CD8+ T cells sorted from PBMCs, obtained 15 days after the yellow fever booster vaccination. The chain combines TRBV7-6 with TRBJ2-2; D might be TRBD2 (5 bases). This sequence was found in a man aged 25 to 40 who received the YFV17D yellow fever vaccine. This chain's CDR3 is CASSLVWGDTGELFF. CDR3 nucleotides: TGTGCCAGCAGCTTAGTGTGGGGAGACACCGGGGAGCTGTTTTTT.